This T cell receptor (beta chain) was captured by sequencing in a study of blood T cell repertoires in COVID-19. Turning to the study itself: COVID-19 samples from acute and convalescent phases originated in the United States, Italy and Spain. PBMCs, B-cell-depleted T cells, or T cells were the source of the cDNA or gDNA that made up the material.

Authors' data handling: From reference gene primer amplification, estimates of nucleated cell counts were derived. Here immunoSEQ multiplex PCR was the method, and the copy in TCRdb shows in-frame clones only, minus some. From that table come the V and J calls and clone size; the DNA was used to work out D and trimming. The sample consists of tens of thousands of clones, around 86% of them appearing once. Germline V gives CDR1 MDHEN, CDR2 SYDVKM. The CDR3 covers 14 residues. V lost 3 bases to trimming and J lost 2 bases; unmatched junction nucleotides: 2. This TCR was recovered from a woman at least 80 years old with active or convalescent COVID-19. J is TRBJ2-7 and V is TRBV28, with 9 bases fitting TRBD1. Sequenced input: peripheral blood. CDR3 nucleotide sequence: TGTGCCAGCAGTTTCGGGACAGGGCCCTACGAGCAGTACTTC. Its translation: CASSFGTGPYEQYF.